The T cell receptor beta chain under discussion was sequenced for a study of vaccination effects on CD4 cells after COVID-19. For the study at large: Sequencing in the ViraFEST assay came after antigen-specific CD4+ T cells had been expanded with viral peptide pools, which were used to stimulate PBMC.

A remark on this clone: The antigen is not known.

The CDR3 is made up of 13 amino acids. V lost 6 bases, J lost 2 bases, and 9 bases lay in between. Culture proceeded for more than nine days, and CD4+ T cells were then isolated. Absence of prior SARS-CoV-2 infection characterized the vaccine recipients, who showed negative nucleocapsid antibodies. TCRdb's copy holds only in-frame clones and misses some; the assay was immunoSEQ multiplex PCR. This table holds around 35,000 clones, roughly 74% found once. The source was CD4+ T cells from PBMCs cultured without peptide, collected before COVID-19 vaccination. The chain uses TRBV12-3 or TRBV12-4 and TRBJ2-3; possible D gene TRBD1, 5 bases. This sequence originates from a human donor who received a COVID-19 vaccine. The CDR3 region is CASRRQSTDTQYF. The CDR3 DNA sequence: TGTGCCAGCAGGAGACAGTCCACAGATACGCAGTATTTT.